The 4 T cell receptor beta chains listed next were all sequenced from one sample in a study of blood T cell repertoires in COVID-19. Method: immunoSEQ multiplex PCR; TCRdb's copy keeps in-frame clones and lacks some. The table includes some 9,800 clones, around three quarters detected once. Sequencing was carried out using peripheral blood. The receptors originated from a human donor in a cohort sampled during active COVID-19.

V and J are TRBV28 and TRBJ1-2; D unresolved. The CDR3 loop spans 16 amino acids. Deletions cut 5 bases from V and 8 bases from J, with 24 bases between. The germline CDR1 and CDR2 sequences are MDHEN and SYDVKM. The CDR3, as DNA: TGTGCCAGCAGTCCCCCGTTTTATTTAGAGGGCAACGGCTACACCTTC. Translated: CASSPPFYLEGNGYTF.

The V and J genes are TRBV25-1 and TRBJ1-2, with D unclear. Deletions cut 5 bases from V and 4 bases from J, with 14 bases between. The CDR3 runs to 14 residues. Germline V gene data show CDR1 as MGHDK and CDR2 as SYGVNS. The CDR3 loop is CASSPVGVSYGYTF. CDR3 DNA: TGTGCCAGCAGTCCGGTCGGGGTTAGCTATGGCTACACCTTC.

This CDR3 is CASSQTDRMGYGYTF. CDR3 in DNA: TGTGCCAGCAGCCAAACGGACAGAATGGGCTATGGCTACACCTTC. The rearrangement joins TRBV6-5 to TRBJ1-2; D is possibly TRBD1 (6 bases). CDR1 is MNHEY, CDR2 SVGAGI, per germline. The V gene lost 6 bases and the J gene lost 4 bases, with 18 bases spanning the gap. CDR3 length equals 15 residues.

The rearrangement links TRBV7-9 to TRBJ2-3, with 9 bases aligning to TRBD2. CDR1 SEHNR and CDR2 FQNEAQ come from the germline V gene (reference sequence). This CDR3 contains 15 residues. V lost 3 bases and J lost 5; bases outside the gene matches: 6. The CDR3 DNA sequence: TGTGCCAGCAGCTTGGCTAGCGGGGTGAGAGATACGCAGTATTTT. Translated: CASSLASGVRDTQYF.